The 11 T cell receptor beta chains below were found in one sample sequenced in a study of shared clonotypes between healthy human individuals. Using immunoSEQ multiplex PCR, the repertoire was profiled, and TCRdb retains in-frame clones only, with some absent. The sample yields about 710,000 clones, roughly 73% seen once. The material sequenced was memory CD4+ T cells sorted from blood. Stated subset: CD45RA-negative fraction. Source of these receptors: a woman in her 30s in good health.

The V and J genes are TRBV29-1 and TRBJ2-7; possible D gene TRBD1, 6 bases. Germline-derived CDR1 and CDR2 are SQVTM and ANQGSEA. The V and J ends lost 4 bases and 0 bases respectively, with 10 bases between them. The CDR3 is made up of 13 amino acids. The CDR3 reads CSVVRTDSYEQYF. The DNA for the CDR3 is TGCAGCGTTGTGAGGACAGACTCCTACGAGCAGTACTTC.

Note on this clone: The same CDR3 can be traced to other DNA sequences in this sample. This rearrangement joins TRBV2 to TRBJ2-2; no reliable D call. The CDR3 runs 12 residues. Trimming shortened V by 5 bases and J by 1 base, and 2 bases separated the two germline ends. Per germline, CDR1 SNHLY and CDR2 FYNNEI. This CDR3 reads CASSMNTGELFF. CDR3 coding DNA: TGTGCCAGCAGTATGAACACCGGGGAGCTGTTTTTT. The full variable domain, in which reference TRBV2 and TRBJ2-2 provide the parts outside the CDR3, is EPEVTQTPSHQVTQMGQEVILRCVPISNHLYFYWYRQILGQKVEFLVSFYNNEISEKSEIFDDQFSVERPDGSNFTLKIRSTKLEDSAMYFCASSMNTGELFFGEGSRLTVL.

The chain links TRBV7-2 to TRBJ1-1; 8 bases match TRBD1. This CDR3 is 13 amino acids long. The V gene end was trimmed by 6 bases and the J gene end by 5 bases; junction bases not matched to a gene: 5. Germline lookup yields CDR1 SGHTA and CDR2 FQGNSA. CDR3 loop: CASSLTGGTEAFF. CDR3 in DNA: TGTGCCAGCAGTCTTACAGGGGGGACTGAAGCTTTCTTT.

This sequence joins TRBV27 and TRBJ2-2, with TRBD1 matching 7 bases. CDR3 length equals 17 residues. With 2 bases clipped from V and 2 bases from J, the junction kept 8 bases outside the gene matches. Germline V CDR1 and CDR2: MNHEY, SMNVEV (reference sequence). CDR3 loop: CASSLSLGTANTGELFF. In DNA, the CDR3 is TGTGCCAGCAGTTTAAGCCTCGGGACAGCAAACACCGGGGAGCTGTTTTTT.

There are a few counts of this clone. The chain links TRBV11-1 to TRBJ1-4; D gene uncertain. Germline V lookup: CDR1 SGHAT, CDR2 FQDESV (reference sequence). Trimming shortened V by 5 bases and J by 5 bases, and 15 bases separated the two germline ends. This CDR3 contains 15 residues. CDR3 in DNA: TGTGCCAGCAGCCCTCGGGCACAGAGGAATGAAAAACTGTTTTTT. Translation: CASSPRAQRNEKLFF.

The chain recombines TRBV7-8 with TRBJ2-6; D is undetermined. V gave up 1 base and J gave up 1 base, with 2 bases separating them. The CDR3 sequence is 14 residues long. Germline V CDR1 and CDR2: SGHVS, FQNEAQ. This CDR3 reads CASSLGSGANVLTF. As DNA, the CDR3 is TGTGCCAGCAGCTTAGGTTCTGGGGCCAACGTCCTGACTTTC.

The chain recombines TRBV27 with TRBJ2-7, with D hard to call. Trimming removed 7 bases at V and 7 bases at J, with 11 bases between. Germline lookup yields CDR1 MNHEY and CDR2 SMNVEV (reference sequence). This CDR3 is built from 11 residues. The CDR3 here is CASTPRSEQYF. CDR3 nucleotide sequence: TGTGCCAGCACCCCCAGGAGTGAGCAGTACTTC.

This clone appeared a few times. The rearrangement uses TRBV4-1 and TRBJ1-4; 7 bases match TRBD1. V was pared by 4 bases and J by 4 bases, with 6 bases of the junction left unmatched. This CDR3 comprises 15 residues. CDR1 MGHRA and CDR2 YSYEKL come from the germline V gene. The CDR3 nucleotides read TGCGCCAGCAGCCGGCCCGACAGGGATAATGAAAAACTGTTTTTT. Translation gives CASSRPDRDNEKLFF.

The V and J genes are TRBV27 and TRBJ2-7, with TRBD1 matching over 9 bases. J was trimmed by 1 base and V by 7 bases; bases with no gene match: 2. The CDR3 sequence is 13 residues long. The germline V gene encodes CDR1 MNHEY and CDR2 SMNVEV (reference sequence). DNA of the CDR3: TGTGCCAGCAAACAGGGGGCGTCCTACGAGCAGTACTTC. This codes for CASKQGASYEQYF.

The chain couples TRBV5-4 to TRBJ2-3; 8 bases line up with TRBD2. Trimming at V came to 4 bases and at J to 10 bases, leaving 11 bases not matched to a gene. The CDR3 is 14 amino acids. Germline CDR1 and CDR2: SGHNT and YYREEE (reference sequence). CDR3 region: CASSTTKSGSSQYF. For the CDR3, the DNA is TGTGCCAGCAGCACCACTAAAAGCGGGAGTTCGCAGTATTTT.

The chain recombines TRBV5-4 with TRBJ1-4; 11 bases align to TRBD1. The trim removed 7 bases at V and 0 bases at J, leaving 5 bases unmatched. The CDR3 spans 16 residues. Per the germline V gene, CDR1 is SGHNT and CDR2 is YYREEE (reference sequence). The CDR3 spells CASGTGGDATNEKLFF. In DNA form, the CDR3 reads TGTGCCAGCGGGACAGGGGGGGATGCAACTAATGAAAAACTGTTTTTT.